This is a list of T cell receptor beta chains from one sample in a study of blood T cell repertoires in COVID-19. Repertoires were generated with immunoSEQ multiplex PCR, while TCRdb's copy carries only in-frame clones and drops some. The sample lists roughly 26,000 clones; 83% were seen once. Sequences were obtained from peripheral blood. These receptors all come from a human donor in a cohort sampled during active COVID-19. Both conserved end residues are part of each CDR3. The order of the fields is CDR3 protein, V gene, J gene.

cdr3_aa: CASSLAVYGYTF
v_call: TRBV5-8
j_call: TRBJ1-2

cdr3_aa: CASVGPRQGVEYGYTF
v_call: TRBV4-2
j_call: TRBJ1-2

cdr3_aa: CASSRGLPNAGTGELFF
v_call: TRBV6-4
j_call: TRBJ2-2

cdr3_aa: CAWGPGISGANVLTF
v_call: TRBV30
j_call: TRBJ2-6

cdr3_aa: CASGLSNRGNTIYF
v_call: TRBV12-5
j_call: TRBJ1-3

cdr3_aa: CASSLTTGAYGYTF
v_call: TRBV7-2
j_call: TRBJ1-2

cdr3_aa: CASSQAGASDEQYF
v_call: TRBV7-2
j_call: TRBJ2-7

cdr3_aa: CASSTPIERSFYEQYF
v_call: TRBV11-2
j_call: TRBJ2-7

cdr3_aa: CASSLWDRAAGELFF
v_call: TRBV7-2
j_call: TRBJ2-2

cdr3_aa: CASSFGTGPKYSNQPQHF
v_call: TRBV7-8
j_call: TRBJ1-5

cdr3_aa: CASSLRASQGLSDEQYF
v_call: TRBV7-3
j_call: TRBJ2-7

cdr3_aa: CASSPGGPSLSTSGVLTDTQYF
v_call: TRBV6-2/TRBV6-3
j_call: TRBJ2-3

cdr3_aa: CASSQDIAEPSYEQYF
v_call: TRBV4-3
j_call: TRBJ2-7

cdr3_aa: CASNDRGNEQYF
v_call: TRBV19
j_call: TRBJ2-7

cdr3_aa: CASSDRGAHTDTQYF
v_call: TRBV2
j_call: TRBJ2-3

cdr3_aa: CASSNRGGNSPLHF
v_call: TRBV21-1
j_call: TRBJ1-6

cdr3_aa: CASSLFPRGGVGRLAPYEQYF
v_call: TRBV27
j_call: TRBJ2-7

cdr3_aa: CASTQFPSGLKGTEQFF
v_call: TRBV7-9
j_call: TRBJ2-1

cdr3_aa: CASSRSGTDTYNEQFF
v_call: TRBV5-1
j_call: TRBJ2-1

cdr3_aa: CASSLSPKGGRNQPQHF
v_call: TRBV5-4
j_call: TRBJ1-5

cdr3_aa: CASSLVRGLLTFF
v_call: TRBV28
j_call: TRBJ1-1

cdr3_aa: CASSFPLGRGPVYTF
v_call: TRBV7-9
j_call: TRBJ1-2

cdr3_aa: CASSSDRVLSGYTF
v_call: TRBV7-2
j_call: TRBJ1-2

cdr3_aa: CASTPASGGGVYNEQFF
v_call: TRBV28
j_call: TRBJ2-1

cdr3_aa: CASSLAGPGYTF
v_call: TRBV27
j_call: TRBJ1-2

cdr3_aa: CAISEWASSTDTQYF
v_call: TRBV10-3
j_call: TRBJ2-3

cdr3_aa: CAWTGQTNYGYTF
v_call: TRBV30
j_call: TRBJ1-2

cdr3_aa: CASSFFGREQYF
v_call: TRBV27
j_call: TRBJ2-7

cdr3_aa: CAITSLASTDTQYF
v_call: TRBV10-3
j_call: TRBJ2-3

cdr3_aa: CASSPRQVTYEQYF
v_call: TRBV9
j_call: TRBJ2-7

cdr3_aa: CASSDQSGADTQYF
v_call: TRBV6-1
j_call: TRBJ2-3

cdr3_aa: CASSPRQGSYEQYF
v_call: TRBV7-2
j_call: TRBJ2-7

cdr3_aa: CASSLRYNEQFF
v_call: TRBV18
j_call: TRBJ2-1

cdr3_aa: CASQRGVSYGYTF
v_call: TRBV6-1
j_call: TRBJ1-2

cdr3_aa: CASRGQGNTEAFF
v_call: TRBV5-1
j_call: TRBJ1-1

cdr3_aa: CASRMTGGETQYF
v_call: TRBV12-3/TRBV12-4
j_call: TRBJ2-5

cdr3_aa: CASSQEDRGRKGYTF
v_call: TRBV3-1/TRBV3-2
j_call: TRBJ1-2

cdr3_aa: CASSQDLNTGDAQFF
v_call: TRBV4-3
j_call: TRBJ2-1

cdr3_aa: CASSFWDRHYEQYF
v_call: TRBV5-4
j_call: TRBJ2-7

cdr3_aa: CASSQEGPQATSGDSYNEQFF
v_call: TRBV4-3
j_call: TRBJ2-1